The subject of this entry is one TCR beta chain. Its antigen is still unknown. No much larger clone is present one base from it, and per-base qualities are unavailable. The data derive from a study of vaccination effects on CD4 cells after COVID-19 (dated by TCRdb to 2022 to 2024). Study-level background: Post-vaccine samples across the study were collected a median of 72 days after the second dose, with a range of 14 to 241. SARS-CoV-2 spike-specific CD4+ TCR repertoires were compared before and after mRNA vaccination in COVID-19 convalescent patients and in infection-naive vaccine recipients. The full study included around ten COVID-19 convalescent patients and a handful of SARS-CoV-2-naive healthy vaccine recipients. In the study, cultures from other donors were sequenced using the Oncomine TCR Beta short-read assay on an Illumina iSeq 100.

The library was made by the immunoSEQ multiplex PCR assay. DNA from the cultured and isolated CD4+ T cells underwent TCR beta CDR3 sequencing. Processing in the source paper ran as follows. Non-productive TCR sequences were discarded, and reads were trimmed to the CDR3 region, with only CDR3s of 7 or more amino acids retained. Antigen-specific clonotypes were identified using the MANAFEST web app by comparison of expansion in peptide wells against reference cultures. For clones to be considered positive, expansion at FDR<0.05 versus reference and all other wells, an odds ratio above 5, and a frequency above 0.1% in two replicate wells were required. A clonotype was called cross-reactive if it was significantly expanded both in SARS-CoV-2 spike wells and in at least one common cold coronavirus spike condition. CDR3 similarity was assessed by Levenshtein distance with the stringdist R package, and unrooted trees were built with ape in R 3.6.1. TCRdb limited this immuneACCESS table to in-frame rearrangements with V and J called. A share of clones is missing; checked studies link under half to unresolved V genes, and the rest is unexplained. V and J calls and clone size are those listed in that table; D and trimming were worked out from the DNA. The sample table lists about 28,000 clones, less than 75% of them with a count of one. About 9.4% of the sample comes from the top ten.

To identify antigen-specific CD4+ T cell clonotypes by their expansion, the ViraFEST assay first stimulated PBMC with viral peptide pools and then applied TCR sequencing. After 10 days of culture, CD4+ T cells were isolated with the EasySep CD4+ T cell isolation kit. Participants received two doses of either the BNT162b2 or the mRNA-1273 mRNA SARS-CoV-2 vaccine. The absence of prior SARS-CoV-2 infection in healthy vaccine recipients was confirmed by negative nucleocapsid antibodies before and after vaccination. Two million PBMC per well were cultured in IMDM with around 5% human AB serum, about 9.4 IU/ml IL-2 and gentamicin, plus 10 ug/ml peptides. On days 3 and 7, half of the culture medium was replaced with fresh IL-2-containing medium. Unless noted otherwise, every peptide stimulation condition was grown in triplicate wells. PBMC were separated from whole blood using Ficoll-Paque Plus gradient centrifugation and were then either cryopreserved at -140C or used fresh. The spike proteins of SARS-CoV-2 and of the common cold coronaviruses HCoV-NL63, HCoV-OC43 and HCoV-229E were spanned by overlapping peptide pools. The QIAamp micro DNA kit was used to extract genomic DNA from the cultured CD4+ T cells.

The CDR3 measures 13 amino acids from cysteine to phenylalanine. Only the CDR3 DNA stays, 39 bases, in frame from base 1. The trim is 9 bases for V and 0 bases for J, with a gap of 9 bases between the germline ends. The germline V gene (reference sequence) provides CDR1 MNHEY and CDR2 SMNVEV. Results and caveats for the whole study, not just this receptor: Limitations of the study were the small number of convalescent patients and the absence of early post-infection timepoints. Among healthy vaccine recipients, nearly all vaccine-induced clones were SARS-CoV-2 mono-reactive, and just 1 of 255 was cross-reactive with common cold coronaviruses. Both infection-induced and vaccine-induced clones contracted markedly at late post-vaccination timepoints, which is consistent with waning T cell responses.

The sample here was CD4+ T cells from PBMCs cultured with HCoV-NL63 spike peptides, taken after COVID-19 vaccination. The cell subset or site label here, explained by the study, means: HCoV-NL63 spike overlapping peptide pool stimulation. This clonotype was sampled from a human donor who received a COVID-19 vaccine. The chain was built from TRBV27 and TRBJ1-5; no D gene is confidently identified. The nucleotide sequence reads as follows: TGTGCCAGTGGAGGATATAGCAATCAGCCCCAGCATTTT. Its amino acids are CASGGYSNQPQHF.